This TCR beta chain was identified during a study of shared clonotypes between healthy human individuals (dated by TCRdb to 2018 to 2020). The study in broad terms: The cohort comprised a couple of women and three men aged 18 to 49 years. The study deeply sequenced blood TCR repertoires of five healthy adults to estimate repertoire size and the extent of clonotype sharing between individuals. Leukapheresis yielded between about 0.8 and 9.5 billion PBMCs per donor. To increase sequencing depth and limit assay-specific biases, TCR repertoire library preparation and sequencing were carried out by different laboratories using diverse techniques. Per donor, three plates each were used for CD4 naive and CD4 memory, two for CD8 naive, and one for CD8 memory. Overall results and qualifications from the work: Larger estimated clonotype richness was generally found for naive subsets than for memory subsets. Compared with non-shared clonotypes, the clonotypes found in all four sorted-subset donors had higher generation probabilities. Pairwise subsampling indicated that sequencing depth was expected to affect the degree of clonotype sharing among donors. Incomplete sequencing was indicated by rarefaction of sorted-subset datasets, despite the large sequencing depth. When four donors were compared, the shared fraction of clonotypes was 5% to 6.5% for naive CD4, 3.5% to 4% for naive CD8, 2.3% for memory CD4, and about 0.36% for memory CD8. Sampling was restricted to blood, and TCR repertoires in tissues likely differ from the TCR repertoires found in blood. Because the study included a small number of donors, the genetic and exposure-history diversity represented was limited.

In this sample, this clone turned up a few times. Its recognized antigen is unknown. The record has no base qualities; no much larger clone is one base away. CD8 naive samples consisted of CD45RO-negative cells that were positively selected for CCR7, yielding a CD45RA+CCR7+ population without TemRA cells. Donors were healthy HIV-negative adults with no recently reported acute infections or vaccinations. Every donor was a Caucasian adult living in Nashville, Tennessee, USA. Blood was collected by leukapheresis, and PBMCs were isolated by Ficoll-Histopaque density gradient centrifugation and then cryopreserved in liquid nitrogen vapor phase. Purity and quantity of every magnetically sorted T cell population were checked by analytical flow cytometry. Genomic DNA was isolated from each sorted fraction and quantified by UV absorbance on a Nanodrop 2000c. Spanning cysteine to phenylalanine, the CDR3 consists of 11 amino acids. Just the 33-base CDR3 DNA is kept, in frame starting at base 1. V is shortened by 1 base, J by 6 bases, and the region joining them spans 3 bases. The germline V gene sets CDR1 to MGHRA and CDR2 to YSYEKL.

TCR CDR3 regions were amplified from genomic DNA by multiplex PCR using the deep immunoSEQ assay. Genomic DNA extracted from each cell subset was distributed evenly over all wells of several immunoSEQ 96-well plates, and each plate served as one replicate. For sorted subsets, roughly 0.2 ug genomic DNA, equal to 30,000 to 35,000 T cell genomes, was loaded into each replicate PCR. Purified libraries were measured with a Qubit 3.0 fluorometer, size-checked on a Bioanalyzer 2100, and measured again with the KAPA Library Quantification kit. Every immunoSEQ 96-well plate was sequenced on a dedicated single-read 150-cycle Illumina NextSeq 550 flow cell. As for the authors' bioinformatics: The immunoSEQ output contained only junctional sequences without quality scores, so filtering could not match that applied to full-length reads. Sequences were annotated with PyIR, a Python wrapper for IgBLAST v1.9, using IMGT germline references to assign V/J genes and CDR3. Reads were filtered out if the reads had weak V/J assignments (E-value above 1e-6), no CDR3, stop codons, out-of-frame junctions, or ambiguous translated residues. V3J clonotypes were defined as sequences sharing an identical inferred V gene, J gene, and CDR3 amino acid sequence. Percentage overlap between repertoires was calculated by dividing the number of shared unique clonotypes by the size of the smaller repertoire. RTK rarefaction, the Chao1 estimator, and Recon v2.1 estimates of unobserved clonotypes were used to assess repertoire richness. Generation probabilities were computed with OLGA for all TCRbeta clonotypes obtained by the gDNA method from four donors. TCRdb retrieved this table from immuneACCESS and kept in-frame rearrangements only. Not all clones are present; in checked studies, unresolved V genes account for under half, and no reason is known for the remainder. V, J and clone size reflect that table, while D and trimming were determined from the DNA. Present in this sample are a few million clones, roughly 95% of which were seen just once. The top ten clones comprise approximately 1.6% of the sample.

The rearrangement joined TRBV4-1 to TRBJ1-1; the D gene is not confidently resolved. The TCR sequence derives from a man between 18 and 29 years old in good health. Some clones in this sample may be carry-over from other donors' samples. Sequenced: naive CD8+ T cells from PBMCs. The cell subset or site label corresponds to: CD45RA+CCR7+. The CDR3 reads as follows: CASSQGAEAFF. The sequence in DNA is TGCGCCAGCAGCCAAGGAGCTGAAGCTTTCTTT.